Described below is a single T cell receptor beta chain sequence and its context. What it binds is not known. Cells designated naive CD8 were CD45RO-negative and were positively selected for CCR7, with terminally differentiated effector memory CD45RA+ cells excluded. This sample was taken from a study of shared clonotypes between healthy human individuals. The V gene lost 5 bases and the J gene lost 3 bases, with 14 bases spanning the gap. The CDR3 sequence is 14 residues long. Germline CDR1 is MNHEY and CDR2 is SMNVEV (reference sequence). Running of the assay took place at deep level. The method was immunoSEQ multiplex PCR; TCRdb's version includes in-frame clones alone and lacks a portion of them. The table has about 2.1 million clones, around 95% seen once; the top ten hold about 1.7%. Notes on the study in general: Few donors limited the genetic and exposure-history diversity represented.

The clonotype originates from a man aged 18 to 30 in good health. Some clones in this sample may be carry-over from other donors' samples. The sample taken for sequencing was naive CD8+ T cells from PBMCs. This chain connects TRBV27 to TRBJ2-7; D is unclear. CDR3 loop: CASSPLPGDYEQYF. CDR3 sequence (DNA): TGTGCCAGCAGTCCCCTCCCTGGAGACTACGAGCAGTACTTC.